These T cell receptor beta chains were read from a single sample in a study of identical twins. TCRdb reanalysed the 5' RACE reads using MiXCR and keeps one entry per CDR3 protein. The data show around 490,000 distinct CDR3 sequences, with over 12% seen just once and 0.35% to 0.45% held by the top ten. A further study also used this sample, focusing on yellow fever vaccine responses in identical twins.

Sequencing was performed on CD4+ T cells sorted from blood. These receptor sequences come from a woman aged 18-30 years in good health. Each CDR3 is given with its conserved first and last residue. Fields, in order: V gene, J gene, D gene, clone size, CDR3 protein, CDR3 DNA. The D gene is left open where the match is weak. Clone size is given for some rows only: seen once, a few or many times, or a class if the clone is expanded.

v_gene: TRBV29-1; j_gene: TRBJ1-4; d_gene: NA; abundance: many; CDR3aa: CSADSGTEHEKLFF; CDR3nt: TGCAGCGCAGACTCCGGGACGGAACATGAAAAACTGTTTTTT
v_gene: TRBV11-2; j_gene: TRBJ2-5; d_gene: NA; abundance: NA; CDR3aa: CASSIITGSGKETQYF; CDR3nt: TGTGCCAGCAGCATAATAACAGGGTCGGGGAAGGAGACCCAGTACTTC
v_gene: TRBV7-8; j_gene: TRBJ2-7; d_gene: NA; abundance: few; CDR3aa: CASSLPGVTQYF; CDR3nt: TGTGCCAGCAGCTTGCCCGGGGTGACGCAGTACTTC
v_gene: TRBV7-8; j_gene: TRBJ2-1; d_gene: NA; abundance: NA; CDR3aa: CTSTETGTNEQFF; CDR3nt: TGTACCAGCACCGAGACCGGGACCAATGAGCAGTTCTTC
v_gene: TRBV6-5; j_gene: TRBJ2-3; d_gene: NA; abundance: few; CDR3aa: CATVTVGNTQYF; CDR3nt: TGTGCCACAGTTACTGTCGGTAATACGCAGTATTTT
v_gene: TRBV11-2; j_gene: TRBJ2-3; d_gene: NA; abundance: once; CDR3aa: CASSSTGTLGDTQYF; CDR3nt: TGTGCCAGCAGCTCAACCGGGACCCTGGGGGATACGCAGTATTTT
v_gene: TRBV12-3/TRBV12-4; j_gene: TRBJ1-6; d_gene: NA; abundance: NA; CDR3aa: CASTLMEGSPLHF; CDR3nt: TGTGCCAGCACTTTGATGGAGGGTTCACCCCTCCACTTT
v_gene: TRBV12-3/TRBV12-4; j_gene: TRBJ1-1; d_gene: NA; abundance: few; CDR3aa: CASSLQAGTTEAFF; CDR3nt: TGTGCCAGCAGTTTACAGGCCGGGACAACTGAAGCTTTCTTT
v_gene: TRBV12-3/TRBV12-4; j_gene: TRBJ1-4; d_gene: NA; abundance: NA; CDR3aa: CASSPRWGEKLFF; CDR3nt: TGTGCCAGCAGCCCGCGGTGGGGTGAAAAACTGTTTTTT
v_gene: TRBV12-3/TRBV12-4; j_gene: TRBJ1-5; d_gene: NA; abundance: NA; CDR3aa: CASNAGLSNQPQHF; CDR3nt: TGTGCCAGCAATGCAGGACTTAGCAATCAGCCCCAGCATTTT
v_gene: TRBV27; j_gene: TRBJ2-1; d_gene: NA; abundance: NA; CDR3aa: CASTFGPGAGWNEQFF; CDR3nt: TGTGCCAGCACTTTTGGCCCCGGGGCAGGGTGGAATGAGCAGTTCTTC
v_gene: TRBV20-1; j_gene: TRBJ2-7; d_gene: NA; abundance: NA; CDR3aa: CSARDPGGGGTYEQYF; CDR3nt: TGCAGTGCTAGAGATCCCGGGGGAGGGGGAACCTACGAGCAGTACTTC
v_gene: TRBV20-1; j_gene: TRBJ1-5; d_gene: NA; abundance: NA; CDR3aa: CSARYRTPKGCQPQHF; CDR3nt: TGCAGTGCTAGGTACAGGACGCCCAAGGGTTGTCAGCCCCAGCATTTT
v_gene: TRBV27; j_gene: TRBJ1-5; d_gene: NA; abundance: NA; CDR3aa: CASSTLQGLQPQHF; CDR3nt: TGTGCCAGCAGTACCCTCCAGGGCCTCCAGCCCCAGCATTTT
v_gene: TRBV20-1; j_gene: TRBJ2-1; d_gene: NA; abundance: many; CDR3aa: CSAGLALGNNEQFF; CDR3nt: TGCAGTGCGGGGCTAGCACTAGGGAACAATGAGCAGTTCTTC
v_gene: TRBV28; j_gene: TRBJ2-1; d_gene: TRBD2; abundance: NA; CDR3aa: CASSLWFSGSGGNEQFF; CDR3nt: TGTGCCAGCAGTTTATGGTTTAGCGGGAGCGGCGGCAATGAGCAGTTCTTC
v_gene: TRBV7-9; j_gene: TRBJ2-1; d_gene: NA; abundance: few; CDR3aa: CASLERTSSPNEQFF; CDR3nt: TGTGCCAGCTTAGAGAGGACTTCAAGCCCCAATGAGCAGTTCTTC
v_gene: TRBV5-1; j_gene: TRBJ1-5; d_gene: NA; abundance: many; CDR3aa: CASSLLGDNQPQHF; CDR3nt: TGCGCCAGCAGCTTGCTGGGCGACAATCAGCCCCAGCATTTT
v_gene: TRBV20-1; j_gene: TRBJ2-5; d_gene: NA; abundance: NA; CDR3aa: CSARGEGSAETQYF; CDR3nt: TGCAGTGCTAGAGGAGAGGGGAGTGCGGAGACCCAGTACTTC
v_gene: TRBV6-1; j_gene: TRBJ2-1; d_gene: NA; abundance: few; CDR3aa: CASSREVGGLSEQFF; CDR3nt: TGTGCCAGCAGTCGAGAGGTTGGGGGACTTTCGGAGCAGTTCTTC
v_gene: TRBV29-1; j_gene: TRBJ1-4; d_gene: NA; abundance: few; CDR3aa: CSVRATNEKLFF; CDR3nt: TGCAGCGTTCGTGCAACTAATGAAAAACTGTTTTTT
v_gene: TRBV20-1; j_gene: TRBJ2-3; d_gene: NA; abundance: few; CDR3aa: CSASQGRADTQYF; CDR3nt: TGCAGTGCTAGCCAGGGGCGCGCAGATACGCAGTATTTT
v_gene: TRBV12-3/TRBV12-4; j_gene: TRBJ2-1; d_gene: TRBD2; abundance: NA; CDR3aa: CASSGTSNEQFF; CDR3nt: TGTGCCAGCAGTGGGACTAGTAATGAGCAGTTCTTC
v_gene: TRBV28; j_gene: TRBJ2-6; d_gene: NA; abundance: NA; CDR3aa: CAIQTGVSGANVLTF; CDR3nt: TGTGCCATTCAGACGGGGGTCTCTGGGGCCAACGTCCTGACTTTC
v_gene: TRBV5-5; j_gene: TRBJ2-6; d_gene: NA; abundance: few; CDR3aa: CASTLASSGANVLTF; CDR3nt: TGTGCCAGCACGCTGGCCTCCTCTGGGGCCAACGTCCTGACTTTC
v_gene: TRBV9; j_gene: TRBJ2-1; d_gene: TRBD2; abundance: NA; CDR3aa: CASSVKASGSHEQFF; CDR3nt: TGTGCCAGCAGCGTAAAGGCTAGCGGGAGCCATGAGCAGTTCTTC
v_gene: TRBV28; j_gene: TRBJ2-4; d_gene: TRBD1; abundance: few; CDR3aa: CASHKDRLRNIQYF; CDR3nt: TGTGCCAGCCATAAGGACAGGTTAAGAAACATTCAGTACTTC
v_gene: TRBV6-5; j_gene: TRBJ2-3; d_gene: NA; abundance: NA; CDR3aa: CASSYSANTDTQYF; CDR3nt: TGTGCCAGCAGTTACTCCGCAAACACAGATACGCAGTATTTT
v_gene: TRBV29-1; j_gene: TRBJ2-3; d_gene: NA; abundance: NA; CDR3aa: CSVDGQGTDTQYF; CDR3nt: TGCAGCGTTGACGGGCAGGGAACAGATACGCAGTATTTT
v_gene: TRBV7-8; j_gene: TRBJ2-5; d_gene: TRBD2; abundance: NA; CDR3aa: CASSSLTSGGRETQYF; CDR3nt: TGTGCCAGCAGCTCCCTGACTAGCGGGGGGAGGGAGACCCAGTACTTC
v_gene: TRBV20-1; j_gene: TRBJ2-1; d_gene: TRBD2; abundance: NA; CDR3aa: CSAREAGGSYNEQFF; CDR3nt: TGCAGTGCTAGAGAGGCGGGGGGCTCCTACAATGAGCAGTTCTTC
v_gene: TRBV7-2; j_gene: TRBJ2-7; d_gene: TRBD2; abundance: few; CDR3aa: CASSSRTRSYEQYF; CDR3nt: TGTGCCAGCAGCTCCCGGACTAGATCCTACGAGCAGTACTTC
v_gene: TRBV7-2; j_gene: TRBJ2-6; d_gene: TRBD2; abundance: NA; CDR3aa: CASSFAGGGPLGANVLTF; CDR3nt: TGTGCCAGCAGCTTTGCGGGGGGAGGGCCGCTCGGGGCCAACGTCCTGACTTTC
v_gene: TRBV6-5; j_gene: TRBJ2-1; d_gene: TRBD2; abundance: many; CDR3aa: CASSYGTSGNNEQFF; CDR3nt: TGTGCCAGCAGTTACGGGACTAGCGGGAACAATGAGCAGTTCTTC
v_gene: TRBV3-1; j_gene: TRBJ1-1; d_gene: NA; abundance: few; CDR3aa: CASSQGSFRPEAFF; CDR3nt: TGTGCCAGCAGCCAAGGATCTTTTCGGCCTGAAGCTTTCTTT
v_gene: TRBV20-1; j_gene: TRBJ2-5; d_gene: TRBD2; abundance: few; CDR3aa: CSARDRRGQETQYF; CDR3nt: TGCAGTGCTAGAGATCGGCGGGGGCAAGAGACCCAGTACTTC
v_gene: TRBV7-9; j_gene: TRBJ2-1; d_gene: TRBD2; abundance: NA; CDR3aa: CASSLGSGDYNEQFF; CDR3nt: TGTGCCAGCAGCCTCGGGAGCGGGGACTACAATGAGCAGTTCTTC
v_gene: TRBV2; j_gene: TRBJ2-5; d_gene: TRBD1; abundance: few; CDR3aa: CASRKTGTGKETQYF; CDR3nt: TGTGCCAGCAGGAAAACCGGGACAGGGAAAGAGACCCAGTACTTC
v_gene: TRBV12-3/TRBV12-4; j_gene: TRBJ2-3; d_gene: TRBD1; abundance: few; CDR3aa: CASSLGGQGSDTQYF; CDR3nt: TGTGCCAGCAGTTTAGGGGGACAGGGCTCAGATACGCAGTATTTT
v_gene: TRBV12-3/TRBV12-4; j_gene: TRBJ2-1; d_gene: NA; abundance: NA; CDR3aa: CASSLWQERMQFF; CDR3nt: TGTGCCAGCAGTTTATGGCAGGAGAGAATGCAGTTCTTC
v_gene: TRBV20-1; j_gene: TRBJ2-3; d_gene: NA; abundance: NA; CDR3aa: CSARRQGKNTQYF; CDR3nt: TGCAGTGCTAGAAGGCAGGGCAAAAATACGCAGTATTTT
v_gene: TRBV5-1; j_gene: TRBJ2-7; d_gene: NA; abundance: few; CDR3aa: CASSSRDNYEQYF; CDR3nt: TGCGCCAGCAGCTCCCGGGACAACTACGAGCAGTACTTC
v_gene: TRBV7-2; j_gene: TRBJ2-1; d_gene: NA; abundance: few; CDR3aa: CAITVGGTYNEQFF; CDR3nt: TGTGCCATCACGGTAGGGGGAACCTACAATGAGCAGTTCTTC
v_gene: TRBV10-3; j_gene: TRBJ2-7; d_gene: NA; abundance: few; CDR3aa: CAIQGKYEQYF; CDR3nt: TGTGCCATCCAAGGAAAATACGAGCAGTACTTC
v_gene: TRBV29-1; j_gene: TRBJ1-1; d_gene: NA; abundance: few; CDR3aa: CSVRHVSEAFF; CDR3nt: TGCAGCGTGAGACACGTTTCTGAAGCTTTCTTT
v_gene: TRBV5-1; j_gene: TRBJ2-1; d_gene: NA; abundance: few; CDR3aa: CASSWVGWDPTTTYNEQFF; CDR3nt: TGCGCCAGCAGCTGGGTGGGTTGGGACCCAACCACAACCTACAATGAGCAGTTCTTC